One and the same sample provided the 28 T cell receptor beta chains below, sequenced in a study of blood T cell repertoires in COVID-19. Some clones are missing from TCRdb's copy, which holds only in-frame ones; the method was immunoSEQ multiplex PCR. The sample has hundreds of thousands of clones; more than 75% are singletons. Sequenced sample: peripheral blood. The receptors come from a woman in her thirties or forties who had recovered from COVID-19.

This clone was found a few times. This chain connects TRBV27 to TRBJ2-2, with a weak D call TRBD1 (6 bases). This CDR3 spans 16 amino acids. CDR1 is MNHEY and CDR2 is SMNVEV in the germline V gene (reference sequence). Deletions cut 6 bases from V and 2 bases from J, with 16 bases between. The CDR3 region is CASSLGVRGNTGELFF. CDR3 coding DNA: TGTGCCAGCAGCCTCGGCGTCAGGGGTAACACCGGGGAGCTGTTTTTT.

The V and J genes are TRBV7-2 and TRBJ2-7, with D uncertain. V dropped 5 bases and J dropped 7 bases, with 15 bases sitting between them. The germline CDR1 and CDR2 sequences are SGHTA and FQGNSA. CDR3 length: 13 amino acids. The CDR3 sequence: CASSENAPGEQYF. The CDR3, as DNA: TGTGCCAGCAGCGAGAACGCCCCAGGAGAGCAGTACTTC.

The J gene is TRBJ1-5, the V gene TRBV11-2; 7 positions match TRBD1. CDR3 length equals 15 residues. CDR1 and CDR2 from the germline V gene are SGHAT and FQNNGV. Unmatched junction bases numbered 6, after V lost 5 bases and J lost 2 bases. The CDR3: CASSPRGDGNQPQHF. CDR3 coding DNA: TGTGCCAGCAGCCCCAGGGGGGATGGCAATCAGCCCCAGCATTTT.

J is TRBJ2-1 and V is TRBV7-9; a weak D match, TRBD1 (5 bases). Germline V lookup: CDR1 SEHNR, CDR2 FQNEAQ (reference sequence). V was trimmed by 0 bases and J by 12 bases, leaving 15 bases between them. This CDR3 has 14 amino acids. The CDR3 DNA follows: TGTGCCAGCAGCTTAGCCCAGGGCTGGCATGGGCAGTTCTTC. Amino acid sequence: CASSLAQGWHGQFF.

The V and J genes are TRBV11-2 and TRBJ2-5; the match to TRBD2 covers 7 bases. The CDR3 has 13 amino acids. Germline CDR1 and CDR2: SGHAT and FQNNGV. V shed 5 bases and J 2 bases; nucleotides not matched to a gene: 2. CDR3 amino acids: CASSPGLQETQYF. The CDR3 DNA reads TGTGCCAGCAGCCCGGGACTACAAGAGACCCAGTACTTC.

This clone was recorded at least ten times. The chain carries TRBV23-1 and TRBJ2-7; 10 bases fit TRBD1. TRBV23-1 is flagged as an ORF with uncertain function. CDR3 length: 16 residues. The V gene end was trimmed by 3 bases and the J gene end by 5 bases; junction bases not matched to a gene: 10. The CDR3 protein is CASSHPRDRGPHEQYV. DNA of the CDR3: TGCGCCAGCAGTCATCCCCGGGACAGGGGTCCACACGAGCAGTACGTC.

The chain combines TRBV12-5 with TRBJ2-1; a possible D gene is TRBD1 (5 bases). Per the germline V gene, CDR1 is LGHNT and CDR2 is FRNRAP. Trimming cost V 0 bases and J 7 bases, with 19 bases left between them. This CDR3 comprises 17 residues. Written as DNA, the CDR3 is TGTGCTAGTGGTTTGGTACTCCCGCAGGGTGGCCAAAATGAGCAGTTCTTC. This gives the protein CASGLVLPQGGQNEQFF.

This chain connects TRBV19 to TRBJ2-7; 10 bases match TRBD2. The V and J ends lost 5 bases and 2 bases, in that order; junction bases with no gene match: 15. Germline-derived CDR1 and CDR2 are LNHDA and SQIVND (reference sequence). The CDR3 extends over 18 amino acids. CDR3 residues: CASSPTRPSGSVAYEQYV. The CDR3 DNA reads TGTGCCAGTAGTCCCACAAGGCCTAGCGGGAGTGTGGCCTACGAGCAGTACGTC.

The V gene is TRBV4-1, the J gene TRBJ1-2, with 10 bases aligning to TRBD1. Germline CDR1 MGHRA, CDR2 YSYEKL. The V segment lost 3 bases and the J segment 7 bases; nucleotides outside the gene matches: 8. The CDR3 has 15 amino acids. CDR3: CASSHPTGGAIGYTF. The CDR3 nucleotides read TGCGCCAGCAGCCACCCGACAGGGGGCGCGATTGGCTACACCTTC.

The V call is TRBV6-5, the J call TRBJ1-1; 9 nucleotides match TRBD1. V shed 0 bases and J 5 bases; nucleotides not matched to a gene: 4. Looked up from germline, CDR1 is MNHEY and CDR2 is SVGAGI. The CDR3 is 15 amino acids. CDR3 DNA sequence: TGTGCCAGCAGTTACTCGGACAGGGGAGTAACTGAAGCTTTCTTT. This gives the protein CASSYSDRGVTEAFF.

J is TRBJ1-2 and V is TRBV6-1, with 7 nucleotides matching TRBD1. CDR1 MNHNS and CDR2 SASEGT come from the germline V gene. The trim removed 0 bases at V and 6 bases at J, leaving 4 bases unmatched. CDR3 length equals 14 residues. In DNA form, the CDR3 reads TGTGCCAGCAGTGAAGCGCTCAGGGGGAATGGCTACACCTTC. Amino acids: CASSEALRGNGYTF.

The chain has TRBV29-1 and TRBJ1-2; 7 nucleotides align to TRBD1. V was clipped by 5 bases and J by 2 bases; unmatched bases: 8. Germline lookup yields CDR1 SQVTM and CDR2 ANQGSEA. The CDR3 consists of 14 residues. CDR3 coding DNA: TGCAGCGTTTTGAGTAGGGGGCCAAACTATGGCTACACCTTC. Amino acids: CSVLSRGPNYGYTF.

The chain links TRBV19 to TRBJ2-5, with 8 bases identical to TRBD1. Germline CDR1 reads LNHDA; CDR2 reads SQIVND (reference sequence). The CDR3 sequence is 13 residues long. V trimming: 6 bases; J trimming: 4 bases; junction bases outside the gene matches: 4. The CDR3 reads CASSPDRGETQYF. The CDR3 nucleotides read TGTGCCAGTAGCCCCGACAGGGGAGAGACCCAGTACTTC.

The J gene is TRBJ1-5, the V gene TRBV5-4, with TRBD1 identical over 10 bases. This CDR3 is 16 amino acids long. J lost 5 bases, V lost 0 bases, and 5 bases had no gene match. Germline V lookup: CDR1 SGHNT, CDR2 YYREEE (reference sequence). The chain's CDR3 is CASSLGGQGLDQPQHF. CDR3 sequence (DNA): TGTGCCAGCAGCTTGGGGGGACAGGGGCTAGATCAGCCCCAGCATTTT.

This chain uses TRBV30 with TRBJ1-5, with a possible D match to TRBD1 (5 bases). V was shortened by 3 bases and J by 3 bases, with 9 bases between the two germline ends. The V gene's germline CDR1 is GTSNPN and CDR2 SVGIG (reference sequence). There are 13 residues in the CDR3. CDR3 nucleotides: TGTGCCTGGAGCCCAGGGTTCAATCAGCCCCAGCATTTT. Its translation: CAWSPGFNQPQHF.

The chain couples TRBV5-4 to TRBJ2-5; D not resolved. Trimming pared 1 base from V and 5 bases from J, leaving 12 bases between. The CDR3 loop spans 14 amino acids. The germline CDR1 and CDR2 sequences are SGHNT and YYREEE (reference sequence). Here the CDR3 reads CASSLLGGRETQYF. The DNA of the CDR3 is TGTGCCAGCAGCTTGCTCGGCGGCCGGGAGACCCAGTACTTC.

This chain joins TRBV6-5 and TRBJ1-6; TRBD1 matches 10 bases. The CDR3 runs 15 residues. Germline V CDR1 and CDR2: MNHEY, SVGAGI. Trimming took 5 bases from V and 7 from J; bases not matched to a gene: 5. CDR3 region: CASSQPGQGNSPLHF. Written as DNA, the CDR3 is TGTGCCAGCAGTCAACCGGGACAGGGGAATTCACCCCTCCACTTT.

The J gene is TRBJ2-5, the V gene TRBV5-1; 7 bases map to TRBD2. The germline gives CDR1 SGHRS, CDR2 YFSETQ. The ends lost 7 bases at V and 5 bases at J; junction bases unmatched: 5. CDR3 length: 12 residues. Written as DNA, the CDR3 is TGCGCCAGCCGGGGGGTTGGGGAGACCCAGTACTTC. Encoded protein: CASRGVGETQYF.

The J gene is TRBJ2-3, the V gene TRBV24-1, with D possibly being TRBD2 (6 bases). Germline V gene lookup returns CDR1 KGHDR and CDR2 SFDVKD. Trimming cost V 4 bases and J 2 bases, with 15 bases left between them. This CDR3 is built from 16 residues. This CDR3 reads CATSDHLAPITDTQYF. CDR3 nucleotides: TGTGCCACCAGTGACCACCTAGCGCCCATCACAGATACGCAGTATTTT.

Turning to this clone: Other DNA sequences in this specimen translate into the identical CDR3. CDR3 sequence reads: CASSWGGTDTQYF. The DNA for the CDR3 is TGCGCCAGCAGTTGGGGGGGCACAGATACGCAGTATTTT. The chain uses TRBV5-1 and TRBJ2-3, with D possibly matching TRBD2 (6 bases). The CDR3 runs 13 residues. Germline loops: CDR1 SGHRS, CDR2 YFSETQ. The V gene lost 5 bases and the J gene lost 1 base, with 8 bases spanning the gap.

V usage is TRBV6-5 and J usage is TRBJ2-2, with TRBD2 matching over 11 bases. After removal of 6 bases from V and 6 bases from J, the junction contained 3 bases not matched to a gene. In germline, CDR1 is MNHEY, CDR2 SVGAGI. The CDR3 length is 14 residues. The CDR3 spells CASRGLAVAGELFF. CDR3 DNA: TGTGCCAGCAGGGGACTAGCGGTAGCCGGGGAGCTGTTTTTT.

J is TRBJ2-1 and V is TRBV5-1; D might be TRBD2 (6 bases). The CDR3 has 15 amino acids. V was pared by 3 bases and J by 1 base, with 11 bases between. Germline loops: CDR1 SGHRS, CDR2 YFSETQ. In nucleotides, the CDR3 is TGCGCCAGCAGCTCAGGCGGGGAGTCCTACAATGAGCAGTTCTTC. Protein product: CASSSGGESYNEQFF.

The chain couples TRBV5-4 to TRBJ2-3; 12 nucleotides match TRBD2. Germline loops: CDR1 SGHNT, CDR2 YYREEE (reference sequence). This CDR3 is built from 16 residues. V shed 4 bases and J 4 bases; nucleotides not matched to a gene: 7. Written as DNA, the CDR3 is TGTGCCAGCAGCACCCGGACTAGCGGGGTTGCAGATACGCAGTATTTT. It codes for CASSTRTSGVADTQYF.

This sequence joins TRBV30 and TRBJ1-6; D may be TRBD1 (5 bases). CDR3 length equals 14 residues. The germline V gene has CDR1 GTSNPN and CDR2 SVGIG (reference sequence). Trimming cost V 0 bases and J 12 bases, with 15 bases left between them. CDR3 amino acids: CAWSVLGGKIPLHF. The CDR3 nucleotides are TGTGCCTGGAGTGTACTTGGGGGGAAGATACCCCTCCACTTT.

This chain connects TRBV14 to TRBJ2-7; TRBD2 agrees at 7 bases. With V trimmed by 5 bases and J by 5 bases, 12 bases remained unmatched. The CDR3 length is 15 residues. Per germline, CDR1 SGHDN and CDR2 FVKESK. The CDR3 region has the DNA TGTGCCAGCAGCTCCCCCCAGGCCCGGGAGGACGAGCAGTACTTC. Its translation is CASSSPQAREDEQYF.

This clone occurred once. The V call is TRBV30, the J call TRBJ2-5, with D hard to call. Germline lookup yields CDR1 GTSNPN and CDR2 SVGIG (reference sequence). CDR3 length equals 12 residues. The V end was cut by 2 bases, the J end by 4 bases, with 8 bases between. The CDR3 nucleotides read TGTGCCTGGAGTTTAAACGGAGAGACCCAGTACTTC. This codes for CAWSLNGETQYF.

The V gene is TRBV9, the J gene TRBJ2-1; the match to TRBD2 covers 15 bases. Losses at the gene ends were 4 bases for V and 9 bases for J; bases not matched to a gene: 5. The CDR3 totals 15 residues. The germline V gene has CDR1 SGDLS and CDR2 YYNGEE. In DNA, the CDR3 is TGTGCCAGCAGCAGGACTAGCGGGAGGGTGGGTGAGCAGTTCTTC. It specifies CASSRTSGRVGEQFF.

This clone was counted a few times. The chain uses TRBV2 and TRBJ1-1; TRBD1 might be the D (5 bases). Germline CDR1 is SNHLY and CDR2 is FYNNEI. Between the trimmed V and J ends, which lost 6 bases and 4 bases, there was a span of 9 bases. The CDR3 sequence is 12 residues long. CDR3 in DNA: TGTGCCAGCAGGGGCAGGGCCACTGAAGCTTTCTTT. Amino acid sequence: CASRGRATEAFF. Supplemented by reference TRBV2 and TRBJ1-1, the full variable domain reads EPEVTQTPSHQVTQMGQEVILRCVPISNHLYFYWYRQILGQKVEFLVSFYNNEISEKSEIFDDQFSVERPDGSNFTLKIRSTKLEDSAMYFCASRGRATEAFFGQGTRLTVV.